This T cell receptor beta chain was identified in a study of blood T cell repertoires in COVID-19. V dropped 4 bases and J dropped 4; count of bases not matched to a gene: 3. Germline V gives CDR1 MNHEY, CDR2 SVGAGI. This CDR3 has 14 residues. TCRdb keeps only in-frame clones here, not all; method: immunoSEQ multiplex PCR. The table has about 80,000 clones, about 80% seen once. The chain couples TRBV6-5 to TRBJ1-2; TRBD1 matches 10 bases. The TCR comes from a woman aged 40 to 55 with active or convalescent COVID-19. The material sequenced was peripheral blood. Here the CDR3 reads CASSSGTGAYGYTF. DNA for the CDR3: TGTGCCAGCAGTTCGGGGACAGGGGCCTATGGCTACACCTTC.